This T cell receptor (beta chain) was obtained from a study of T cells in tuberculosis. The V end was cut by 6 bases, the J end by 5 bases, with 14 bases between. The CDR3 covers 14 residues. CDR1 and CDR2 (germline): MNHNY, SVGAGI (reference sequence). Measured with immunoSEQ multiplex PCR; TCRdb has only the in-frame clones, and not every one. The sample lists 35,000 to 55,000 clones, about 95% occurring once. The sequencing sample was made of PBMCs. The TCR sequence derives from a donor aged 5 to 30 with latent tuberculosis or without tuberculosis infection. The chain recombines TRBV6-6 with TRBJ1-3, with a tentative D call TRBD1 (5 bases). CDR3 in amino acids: CASSPPRARNTIYF. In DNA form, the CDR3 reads TGTGCCAGCAGCCCCCCCAGGGCTCGAAACACCATATATTTT.